One TCR beta chain is described in this entry. Its antigen remains unknown. This sample was taken from a study of shared clonotypes between healthy human individuals. Background on the study: Per-donor plates numbered three CD4 naive, three CD4 memory, two CD8 naive and one CD8 memory.

Naive CD8 cells comprised CD45RO-negative, CCR7-positively selected cells, excluding terminally differentiated effector memory CD45RA+ cells. Study results and caveats: Depth was large, yet rarefaction showed that sorted-subset sequencing was incomplete.

The germline V gene has CDR1 PRHDT and CDR2 FYEKMQ (reference sequence). V was trimmed by 2 bases and J by 2 bases, leaving 13 bases between them. The CDR3 extends over 16 amino acids. This table comes from immunoSEQ multiplex PCR, and its TCRdb copy is limited to in-frame clones, with some not included. This sample has about 2.1 million clones, with roughly 95% found just once. V gene TRBV13 combines with J gene TRBJ1-5; a weak D match, TRBD1 (5 bases). This receptor was taken from a man aged 18 to 35 in good health. Some clones in this sample may be carry-over from other donors' samples. The sample was naive CD8+ T cells from PBMCs. As DNA, the CDR3 is TGTGCCAGCAGCTTACGTCGAGGAGGGGGCAATCAGCCCCAGCATTTT. Residues: CASSLRRGGGNQPQHF.